The rows below give T cell receptor beta chains drawn from one sample of a study of human T cells and chemical hapten exposure. TCRdb independently ran MiXCR on the RACE reads; one entry per CDR3 protein. The data show around 56,000 distinct CDR3 sequences, more than 8% seen once. The sequencing here drew on whole blood, taken in connection with sensitization to the hapten diphenylcyclopropenone (DPC). Every receptor here comes from a man aged 35 to 55 with alopecia areata. Some clones in this sample may be carry-over from other donors' samples. Each CDR3 is given with its conserved first and last residue. Each record gives: J gene, V gene, D gene, clone size, CDR3 protein, CDR3 DNA. A D gene is named only where the DNA matches it firmly. Size values are once, few and many counts, or a class for expanded clones, and some rows have none.

j_call: TRBJ2-3
v_call: TRBV28
d_call: -
clone_size: few
cdr3_aa: CASSKDTDTQYF
cdr3_nt: TGTGCCAGCAGTAAAGACACAGATACGCAGTATTTT

j_call: TRBJ2-7
v_call: TRBV18
d_call: -
clone_size: few
cdr3_aa: CASSPPPGTGAYEQYF
cdr3_nt: TGTGCCAGCTCACCACCACCGGGTACGGGTGCCTACGAGCAGTACTTC

j_call: TRBJ2-1
v_call: TRBV6-5
d_call: -
clone_size: few
cdr3_aa: CASSTDRDYNEQFF
cdr3_nt: TGTGCCAGCAGTACCGATCGGGACTACAATGAGCAGTTCTTC

j_call: TRBJ2-5
v_call: TRBV5-1
d_call: TRBD2
clone_size: many
cdr3_aa: CASSFSGGQETQYF
cdr3_nt: TGCGCCAGCAGCTTTAGCGGGGGCCAAGAGACCCAGTACTTC

j_call: TRBJ2-5
v_call: TRBV12-3/TRBV12-4
d_call: -
clone_size: many
cdr3_aa: CASSLVVQETQYF
cdr3_nt: TGTGCCAGCAGTTTAGTGGTCCAAGAGACCCAGTACTTC

j_call: TRBJ2-2
v_call: TRBV7-9
d_call: -
clone_size: -
cdr3_aa: CASTLSTGELFF
cdr3_nt: TGTGCCAGCACTTTGTCAACCGGGGAGCTGTTTTTT

j_call: TRBJ1-5
v_call: TRBV19
d_call: TRBD1
clone_size: medium-sized
cdr3_aa: CASARTGSNQPQHF
cdr3_nt: TGTGCCAGTGCCCGGACAGGGAGCAATCAGCCCCAGCATTTT

j_call: TRBJ2-1
v_call: TRBV29-1
d_call: -
clone_size: -
cdr3_aa: CSVERLKGLPIGEQFF
cdr3_nt: TGCAGCGTTGAAAGATTGAAGGGGCTACCAATAGGTGAGCAGTTCTTC

j_call: TRBJ2-1
v_call: TRBV20-1
d_call: -
clone_size: many
cdr3_aa: CSATGDRLGNEQFF
cdr3_nt: TGCAGTGCTACCGGGGATCGTCTTGGCAATGAGCAGTTCTTC

j_call: TRBJ1-2
v_call: TRBV12-3/TRBV12-4
d_call: -
clone_size: -
cdr3_aa: CASSLFRYGYTF
cdr3_nt: TGTGCCAGCAGTTTATTTCGCTATGGCTACACCTTC

j_call: TRBJ2-5
v_call: TRBV5-6
d_call: TRBD2
clone_size: -
cdr3_aa: CASSLKRERAETQYF
cdr3_nt: TGTGCCAGCAGCTTAAAGCGGGAGCGGGCGGAGACCCAGTACTTC

j_call: TRBJ1-1
v_call: TRBV5-5
d_call: -
clone_size: many
cdr3_aa: CASSLVVVVQSEAFF
cdr3_nt: TGTGCCAGCAGCTTGGTAGTGGTGGTGCAGAGTGAAGCTTTCTTT

j_call: TRBJ2-2
v_call: TRBV25-1
d_call: -
clone_size: many
cdr3_aa: CASSEFSAYTGELFF
cdr3_nt: TGTGCCAGCAGTGAATTTAGCGCGTACACCGGGGAGCTGTTTTTT

j_call: TRBJ2-7
v_call: TRBV4-2
d_call: TRBD2
clone_size: -
cdr3_aa: CASSQDAGLAGGQYF
cdr3_nt: TGTGCCAGCAGCCAAGACGCGGGACTAGCGGGAGGGCAGTACTTC

j_call: TRBJ2-7
v_call: TRBV14
d_call: TRBD2
clone_size: many
cdr3_aa: CASSQLAGGNEQYF
cdr3_nt: TGTGCCAGCAGCCAACTAGCGGGAGGGAACGAGCAGTACTTC

j_call: TRBJ1-3
v_call: TRBV5-1
d_call: TRBD1
clone_size: few
cdr3_aa: CASSPADRVGNTIYF
cdr3_nt: TGCGCCAGCAGCCCTGCGGACAGGGTTGGAAACACCATATATTTT

j_call: TRBJ1-5
v_call: TRBV28
d_call: TRBD1
clone_size: many
cdr3_aa: CASSDGQGRYQPQHF
cdr3_nt: TGTGCCAGCAGTGATGGACAGGGAAGATATCAGCCCCAGCATTTT

j_call: TRBJ2-4
v_call: TRBV7-2
d_call: -
clone_size: few
cdr3_aa: CASSSPANIQYF
cdr3_nt: TGTGCCAGCAGCTCCCCGGCAAACATTCAGTACTTC

j_call: TRBJ2-3
v_call: TRBV3-1
d_call: -
clone_size: few
cdr3_aa: CASSQTDTQYF
cdr3_nt: TGTGCCAGCAGCCAAACAGATACGCAGTATTTT

j_call: TRBJ1-3
v_call: TRBV6-1
d_call: -
clone_size: few
cdr3_aa: CASSGISGNTIYF
cdr3_nt: TGTGCCAGCAGTGGGATCTCTGGAAACACCATATATTTT

j_call: TRBJ2-1
v_call: TRBV9
d_call: TRBD2
clone_size: -
cdr3_aa: CASSLAESGTSVSHEQFF
cdr3_nt: TGTGCCAGCAGCTTAGCTGAGTCCGGGACTAGCGTCTCCCATGAGCAGTTCTTC

j_call: TRBJ2-5
v_call: TRBV7-2
d_call: -
clone_size: -
cdr3_aa: CASSLGGPETQYF
cdr3_nt: TGTGCCAGCAGCTTAGGAGGGCCAGAGACCCAGTACTTC

j_call: TRBJ2-7
v_call: TRBV7-3
d_call: TRBD1
clone_size: few
cdr3_aa: CASSCLTGTIRDEQYF
cdr3_nt: TGTGCCAGCAGCTGCCTGACAGGGACCATCAGGGACGAGCAGTACTTC

j_call: TRBJ2-1
v_call: TRBV2
d_call: TRBD2
clone_size: few
cdr3_aa: CASSDPGLAARNEQFF
cdr3_nt: TGTGCCAGCAGTGACCCGGGACTAGCGGCAAGGAATGAGCAGTTCTTC

j_call: TRBJ1-4
v_call: TRBV7-9
d_call: TRBD1
clone_size: few
cdr3_aa: CASSPDRGDEKLFF
cdr3_nt: TGTGCCAGCAGCCCGGACAGGGGAGACGAAAAACTGTTTTTT

j_call: TRBJ2-7
v_call: TRBV6-1
d_call: TRBD2
clone_size: -
cdr3_aa: CASSDSGRLREQYF
cdr3_nt: TGTGCCAGCAGTGACAGCGGGAGGTTGCGCGAGCAGTACTTC

j_call: TRBJ2-7
v_call: TRBV28
d_call: -
clone_size: many
cdr3_aa: CATMSYEQYF
cdr3_nt: TGTGCCACCATGTCCTACGAGCAGTACTTC

j_call: TRBJ2-3
v_call: TRBV20-1
d_call: TRBD2
clone_size: few
cdr3_aa: CSASGLAGSTQYF
cdr3_nt: TGCAGTGCTAGTGGACTAGCGGGGAGTACGCAGTATTTT

j_call: TRBJ2-1
v_call: TRBV6-2/TRBV6-3
d_call: TRBD2
clone_size: many
cdr3_aa: CASARLAGNYNEQFF
cdr3_nt: TGTGCCAGTGCAAGACTAGCGGGGAACTACAATGAGCAGTTCTTC

j_call: TRBJ2-5
v_call: TRBV6-1
d_call: TRBD1
clone_size: many
cdr3_aa: CASRDREETQYF
cdr3_nt: TGTGCCAGCAGGGACAGGGAAGAGACCCAGTACTTC

j_call: TRBJ2-7
v_call: TRBV14
d_call: TRBD1
clone_size: few
cdr3_aa: CASSQDRTGSIYEQYF
cdr3_nt: TGTGCCAGCAGCCAAGATAGGACAGGGTCTATCTACGAGCAGTACTTC

j_call: TRBJ1-2
v_call: TRBV28
d_call: -
clone_size: few
cdr3_aa: CASRFLQGDYGYTF
cdr3_nt: TGTGCCAGCAGATTTCTACAGGGTGACTATGGCTACACCTTC

j_call: TRBJ1-3
v_call: TRBV5-5
d_call: -
clone_size: -
cdr3_aa: CASSFYNHRDRDSGNTIYF
cdr3_nt: TGTGCCAGCAGCTTCTACAACCACCGGGATAGAGACTCTGGAAACACCATATATTTT

j_call: TRBJ2-2
v_call: TRBV12-3/TRBV12-4
d_call: -
clone_size: many
cdr3_aa: CASSSQGTGELFF
cdr3_nt: TGTGCCAGCAGTTCACAGGGTACCGGGGAGCTGTTTTTT

j_call: TRBJ2-3
v_call: TRBV14
d_call: -
clone_size: -
cdr3_aa: CASSHRQDGLSTDTQYF
cdr3_nt: TGTGCCAGCAGCCACCGACAGGACGGGCTCAGCACAGATACGCAGTATTTT

j_call: TRBJ1-2
v_call: TRBV12-3/TRBV12-4
d_call: TRBD1
clone_size: many
cdr3_aa: CASSFVSRGVYGYTF
cdr3_nt: TGTGCCAGCAGTTTTGTCAGCAGGGGGGTATATGGCTACACCTTC

j_call: TRBJ1-2
v_call: TRBV3-1
d_call: -
clone_size: few
cdr3_aa: CASSHEEGYGYTF
cdr3_nt: TGTGCCAGCAGCCATGAGGAGGGCTATGGCTACACCTTC

j_call: TRBJ2-1
v_call: TRBV27
d_call: -
clone_size: few
cdr3_aa: CASSAPPYSEQFF
cdr3_nt: TGTGCCAGCAGTGCCCCCCCCTATAGTGAGCAGTTCTTC

j_call: TRBJ2-7
v_call: TRBV20-1
d_call: -
clone_size: -
cdr3_aa: CSATGRSSYEQYF
cdr3_nt: TGCAGTGCGACGGGACGGAGCTCCTACGAGCAGTACTTC

j_call: TRBJ2-7
v_call: TRBV28
d_call: TRBD2
clone_size: -
cdr3_aa: CASSSVTSGGNEQYF
cdr3_nt: TGTGCCAGCAGTTCCGTGACTAGCGGAGGAAACGAGCAGTACTTC

j_call: TRBJ2-2
v_call: TRBV10-2
d_call: TRBD2
clone_size: many
cdr3_aa: CASSASGRSVGELFF
cdr3_nt: TGCGCCAGCAGTGCCAGCGGGAGGTCGGTCGGGGAGCTGTTTTTT

j_call: TRBJ2-3
v_call: TRBV5-1
d_call: TRBD2
clone_size: once
cdr3_aa: CASSSGTRPSTDTQYF
cdr3_nt: TGCGCCAGCAGCTCCGGGACTAGACCTAGCACAGATACGCAGTATTTT